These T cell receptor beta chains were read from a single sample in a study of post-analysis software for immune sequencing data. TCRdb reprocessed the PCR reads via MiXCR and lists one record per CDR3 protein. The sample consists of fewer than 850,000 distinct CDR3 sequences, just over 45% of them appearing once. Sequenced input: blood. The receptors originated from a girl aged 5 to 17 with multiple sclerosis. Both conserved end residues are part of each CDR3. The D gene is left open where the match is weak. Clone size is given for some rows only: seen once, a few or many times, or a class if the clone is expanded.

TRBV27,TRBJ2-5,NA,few,TGTGCCAGCAGTTTATCTCCGGGGAGCCGAGAGACCCAGTACTTC,CASSLSPGSRETQYF
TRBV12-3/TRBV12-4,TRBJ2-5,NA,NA,TGTGCCAGCAGTTCCTTCGGAGAGACCCAGTACTTC,CASSSFGETQYF
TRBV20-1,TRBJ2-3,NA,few,TGCAGTGCTAGAAAGGGGAGCACAGATACGCAGTATTTT,CSARKGSTDTQYF
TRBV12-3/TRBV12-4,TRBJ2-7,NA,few,TGTGCCAGCAGTTATGGACAGTACTCCTACGAGCAGTACTTC,CASSYGQYSYEQYF
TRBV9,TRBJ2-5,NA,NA,TGTGCCAGCAGCGTAGCCGGGGCTGGGGAGACCCAGTACTTC,CASSVAGAGETQYF
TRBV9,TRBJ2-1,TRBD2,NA,TGTGCCAGCAGCCCGAGCGGGAGGGACAATGAGCAGTTCTTC,CASSPSGRDNEQFF
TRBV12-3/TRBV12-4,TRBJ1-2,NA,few,TGTGCCAGTGGATCAGGGAGCCCCTATGGCTACACCTTC,CASGSGSPYGYTF
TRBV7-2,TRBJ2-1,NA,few,TGTGCCAGCAGCTTAGATCCGGGAGCCTACTACAATGAGCAGTTCTTC,CASSLDPGAYYNEQFF
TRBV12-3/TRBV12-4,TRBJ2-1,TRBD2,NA,TGTGCCAGCAGTTTGACGGGAGGCCGGTTGTTCTTC,CASSLTGGRLFF
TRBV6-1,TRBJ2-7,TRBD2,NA,TGTGCCAGCAGGTCCGGGACTAGCGGGAGTGGAACCCCCTACGAGCAGTACTTC,CASRSGTSGSGTPYEQYF
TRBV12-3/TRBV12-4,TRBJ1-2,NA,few,TGTGCCAGCAGGACAGCTTATGGCTACACCTTC,CASRTAYGYTF
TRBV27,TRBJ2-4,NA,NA,TGTGCCAGCAGTTTTGGCCGCCGCGGGGACATTCAGTACTTC,CASSFGRRGDIQYF
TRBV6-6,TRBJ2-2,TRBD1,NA,TGTGCCAGCAGTCGGGACAGTTCGAACACCGGGGAGCTGTTTTTT,CASSRDSSNTGELFF
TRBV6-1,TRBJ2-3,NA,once,TGTGCCAGCAGTCGAGGCCTGACAGGGAGGCCGGGAACAACCGATACGCAGTATTTT,CASSRGLTGRPGTTDTQYF
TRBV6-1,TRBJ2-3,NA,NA,TGTGCCAGCAGTGAACATTGGGGCACAGATACGCAGTATTTT,CASSEHWGTDTQYF
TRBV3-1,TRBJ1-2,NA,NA,TGTGCCAGCAGCCAACCCCCCGGGTATGGCTACACCTTC,CASSQPPGYGYTF
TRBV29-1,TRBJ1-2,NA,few,TGCAGCGTTGAAAGGGCAGGGGCGACGGAGGGGGACTATGGCTACACCTTC,CSVERAGATEGDYGYTF
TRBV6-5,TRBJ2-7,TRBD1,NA,TGTGCCAGCAGTACTACAGGGGGCAACTCCTACGAGCAGTACTTC,CASSTTGGNSYEQYF